Each of the 16 T cell receptor beta chains below was sequenced from the same sample in a study of blood T cells in healthy people across ages. The authors ran a second PCR of about 7 to 12 cycles using a sample-barcoded 5' primer and a J-beta primer mix. TCRdb re-called the 5' RACE reads with MiXCR, one entry per CDR3 protein. The sample lists fewer than 1.5 million distinct CDR3 sequences; approximately 40% were seen once. Input material: blood. These receptors originate from a young woman in good health.

This clonotype was found once. This chain connects TRBV4-1 to TRBJ1-3; D is ambiguous. The V gene's germline CDR1 is MGHRA and CDR2 YSYEKL. The CDR3 covers 16 residues. V shed 3 bases and J shed 0 bases, with 12 bases lying between them. The chain's CDR3 is CASSQSPTSSGNTIYF. CDR3 sequence (DNA): TGCGCCAGCAGCCAGAGCCCGACCAGCTCTGGAAACACCATATATTTT.

Here the CDR3 DNA reads TGCAGTGCTAGACGCGGTAAACAGGGGTACTGGCTTTACAATGAGCAGTTCTTC. Its protein product is CSARRGKQGYWLYNEQFF. The gene calls are TRBV20-1 and TRBJ2-1; 7 bases are shared with TRBD1. Germline V gives CDR1 DFQATT, CDR2 SNEGSKA (reference sequence). With V trimmed by 2 bases and J by 4 bases, 17 bases remained unmatched. The CDR3 has 18 amino acids.

This sequence joins TRBV6-5 and TRBJ2-5; 12 bases agree with TRBD2. V gave up 5 bases and J gave up 2 bases; unmatched junction bases: 3. The germline gives CDR1 MNHEY, CDR2 SVGAGI. CDR3 length: 15 residues. The DNA of the CDR3 is TGTGCCAGCAGTAACCTAGCGGGAGGGCAAGAGACCCAGTACTTC. Protein product: CASSNLAGGQETQYF.

This rearrangement joins TRBV29-1 to TRBJ1-2; D is unclear. The V end lost 3 bases, the J end lost 0 bases, and 8 bases lay between the germline ends. The CDR3 loop spans 13 amino acids. Per the germline V gene, CDR1 is SQVTM and CDR2 is ANQGSEA. The CDR3 DNA follows: TGCAGCGTTGATGGGTCCTCTAACTATGGCTACACCTTC. The encoded protein is CSVDGSSNYGYTF.

The table lists this clonotype with a few counts. CDR3 sequence reads: CSAATGTSLNYEQYF. CDR3 DNA sequence: TGCAGTGCAGCGACCGGGACTAGCCTGAACTACGAGCAGTACTTC. The chain couples TRBV20-1 to TRBJ2-7; 9 bases match TRBD2. This CDR3 has 15 amino acids. In germline, CDR1 is DFQATT, CDR2 SNEGSKA (reference sequence). The V and J ends lost 6 bases and 3 bases, in that order; junction bases with no gene match: 12.

The chain joins TRBV4-1 to TRBJ2-7, with D maybe TRBD1 (6 bases). There are 14 residues in the CDR3. Trimming stripped 1 base from V and 3 bases from J, with 10 bases between. Germline CDR1 and CDR2: MGHRA and YSYEKL. CDR3 nucleotide sequence: TGCGCCAGCAGCCAAGGGACAGAATTCTACGAGCAGTACTTC. This sequence encodes CASSQGTEFYEQYF.

This chain joins TRBV7-8 and TRBJ1-1, with 7 bases that match TRBD1. V dropped 5 bases and J dropped 5; count of bases not matched to a gene: 8. Germline V gives CDR1 SGHVS, CDR2 FQNEAQ. There are 14 residues in the CDR3. CDR3 residues: CASSAQGKFTEAFF. CDR3 bases: TGTGCCAGCAGCGCACAGGGGAAGTTTACTGAAGCTTTCTTT. The entire variable domain, with the rest obtained from reference TRBV7-8 and TRBJ1-1, is as follows: GAGVSQSPRYKVAKRGQDVALRCDPISGHVSLFWYQQALGQGPEFLTYFQNEAQLDKSGLPSDRFFAERPEGSVSTLKIQRTQQEDSAVYLCASSAQGKFTEAFFGQGTRLTVV.

The chain joins TRBV20-1 to TRBJ2-7; possible D gene TRBD2, 5 bases. This CDR3 has 13 residues. V lost 8 bases, J lost 7 bases, and 21 bases lay in between. The V gene's germline CDR1 is DFQATT and CDR2 SNEGSKA (reference sequence). CDR3 loop: CSLSEVVTGEQYF. CDR3 nucleotides: TGCAGTTTATCGGAGGTAGTAACGGGAGAGCAGTACTTC.

This rearrangement joins TRBV5-1 to TRBJ2-5; 7 bases agree with TRBD1. The CDR3 loop spans 15 amino acids. Looked up from germline, CDR1 is SGHRS and CDR2 is YFSETQ. Trimming cost V 4 bases and J 1 base; bases outside gene matches: 7. CDR3 in DNA: TGCGCCAGCAGCGGGGACAGACAGGTCCAAGAGACCCAGTACTTC. Amino acid sequence: CASSGDRQVQETQYF.

This chain joins TRBV9 and TRBJ1-5; no clear D gene. There are 13 residues in the CDR3. V was cut by 1 base and J by 5 bases, with 7 bases left in between. CDR1 is SGDLS, CDR2 YYNGEE, per germline. CDR3 amino acids: CASSVTPDQPQHF. In nucleotides, the CDR3 is TGTGCCAGCAGCGTAACTCCCGATCAGCCCCAGCATTTT.

This clonotype appeared a single time. The gene calls are TRBV28 and TRBJ2-5; 7 bases align to TRBD1. The end of the DNA aligns better with TRBJ2-7, so the J call may be wrong. In germline, CDR1 is MDHEN, CDR2 SYDVKM. The CDR3 extends over 14 amino acids. CDR3 residues: CASYPGTDPYEQYF. CDR3 nucleotides: TGTGCCAGCTATCCCGGGACAGATCCCTACGAGCAGTACTTC.

Only a few counts were recorded for this clonotype. The chain is built from TRBV14 and TRBJ2-7; the D gene is possibly TRBD1 (6 bases). The V end lost 1 base, the J end lost 1 base, and 11 bases lay between the germline ends. Germline CDR1 SGHDN, CDR2 FVKESK. There are 15 residues in the CDR3. The CDR3 reads CASSQGRDISYEQYF. In DNA form, the CDR3 reads TGTGCCAGCAGCCAAGGCCGGGACATATCCTACGAGCAGTACTTC.

This clonotype was seen a handful of times. This chain connects TRBV4-1 to TRBJ1-4, with a tentative D call TRBD1 (5 bases). The germline V gene has CDR1 MGHRA and CDR2 YSYEKL. This CDR3 spans 16 amino acids. The germline V and J ends were trimmed by 5 bases and 8 bases, with 21 bases remaining between them. The CDR3 reads CASSTSQAPRGEKLFF. CDR3 nucleotides: TGCGCCAGCAGCACAAGCCAGGCGCCGCGGGGGGAAAAACTGTTTTTT.

V is TRBV10-3 and J is TRBJ2-6, with a possible D match to TRBD2 (6 bases). CDR1 ENHRY and CDR2 SYGVKD come from the germline V gene. This CDR3 has 13 amino acids. The V end lost 8 bases, the J end lost 2 bases, and 7 bases lay between the germline ends. In nucleotides, the CDR3 is TGTGCCATCTGGACTACTGGGGCCAACGTCCTGACTTTC. Protein product: CAIWTTGANVLTF.

The chain has TRBV7-2 and TRBJ2-3, with 7 bases matching TRBD2. This CDR3 spans 15 amino acids. The junction had 4 bases not matched to a gene; V was cut back by 4 bases and J by 0 bases. Germline V gene sequence: CDR1 SGHTA, CDR2 FQGNSA. CDR3 protein: CASSSIAGSTDTQYF. The DNA of the CDR3 is TGTGCCAGCAGCTCAATAGCGGGCAGCACAGATACGCAGTATTTT. The variable domain in full, with the rest retrieved from reference TRBV7-2 and TRBJ2-3, is GAGVSQSPSNKVTEKGKDVELRCDPISGHTALYWYRQSLGQGLEFLIYFQGNSAPDKSGLPSDRFSAERTGGSVSTLTIQRTQQEDSAVYLCASSSIAGSTDTQYFGPGTRLTVL.

The rearrangement links TRBV7-9 to TRBJ2-3; TRBD2 is a possible D gene (5 bases). The CDR3 spans 17 residues. V gave up 4 bases and J gave up 0 bases, with 17 bases separating them. Germline lookup yields CDR1 SEHNR and CDR2 FQNEAQ (reference sequence). The DNA for the CDR3 is TGTGCCAGCAGCTATCCACAAGTAGGAGGTAGCACAGATACGCAGTATTTT. Its protein product is CASSYPQVGGSTDTQYF.